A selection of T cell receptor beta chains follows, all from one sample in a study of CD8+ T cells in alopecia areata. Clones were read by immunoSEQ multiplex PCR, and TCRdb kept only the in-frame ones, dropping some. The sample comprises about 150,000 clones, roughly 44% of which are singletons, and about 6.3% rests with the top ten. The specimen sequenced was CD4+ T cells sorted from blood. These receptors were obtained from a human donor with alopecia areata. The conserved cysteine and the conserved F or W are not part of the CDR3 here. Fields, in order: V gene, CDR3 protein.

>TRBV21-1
ASSKGDVETQY
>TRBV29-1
SARQGGETQY
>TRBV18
ASSRATGVISKNIQY
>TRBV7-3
ASSRGQHRQETQY
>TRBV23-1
ASSQKAGDHLN
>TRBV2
ASSGTEVSVEQY
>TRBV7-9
ASSLDGTSIRY
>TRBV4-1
ASSQPDRGVNQPQH
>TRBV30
AWGLGGSRDTQY
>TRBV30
AWSVAGIGNQPQH
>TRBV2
ASRGVNTEAF
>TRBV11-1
ASSTRQLRGGEQY
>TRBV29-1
SAELAVGETQY
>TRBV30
AWGPPGLAVHEQF
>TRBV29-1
STRGPMNTEAF
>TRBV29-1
SVLGGRSGNTIY
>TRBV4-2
ASSQVGTLSGNTIY
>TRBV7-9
ASSLSFRETQY
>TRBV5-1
ASSSPVRPYEQY
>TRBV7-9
ASSGPYEQY
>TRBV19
ASSMTAARQETQY
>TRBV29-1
SVDNVNTKAF
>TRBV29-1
SVTMPGGNSYEQY